Below are 24 T cell receptor beta chains sequenced from a single sample in a study of blood T cell repertoires in COVID-19. Clones were read by immunoSEQ multiplex PCR, and TCRdb kept only the in-frame ones, dropping some. The repertoire holds about 370,000 clones, around 89% seen once, with 0.9% to 1.1% in the top ten. Sequencing input: PBMCs or T cells enriched from blood (not recorded which). All receptors come from a man in his late teens or twenties who had recovered from COVID-19.

The chain uses TRBV4-3 and TRBJ2-5; 13 bases map to TRBD2. This CDR3 spans 17 amino acids. Germline V CDR1 and CDR2: LGHNA, YSLEER. Trimming at V came to 1 base and at J to 6 bases, leaving 8 bases not matched to a gene. In DNA form, the CDR3 reads TGCGCCAGCAGCCAAGCGTGGACTAGCGGGAGAGGAAAGACCCAGTACTTC. Protein sequence: CASSQAWTSGRGKTQYF.

The chain has TRBV6-5 and TRBJ2-1, with a tentative D call TRBD2 (5 bases). Germline V gene data show CDR1 as MNHEY and CDR2 as SVGAGI. The CDR3 extends over 14 amino acids. Trimming shortened V by 2 bases and J by 3 bases, and 8 bases separated the two germline ends. The CDR3 sequence is CASSYDGDYNEQFF. The CDR3 DNA sequence: TGTGCCAGCAGTTACGACGGGGACTACAATGAGCAGTTCTTC.

The gene calls are TRBV19 and TRBJ2-3; D possibly corresponds to TRBD2 (5 bases). Trimming removed 5 bases from V and 2 bases from J, with 8 bases in between. Germline V lookup: CDR1 LNHDA, CDR2 SQIVND (reference sequence). The CDR3 runs to 13 residues. DNA of the CDR3: TGTGCCAGTAGTCCCGGGAACACAGATACGCAGTATTTT. As protein: CASSPGNTDTQYF.

J is TRBJ2-7 and V is TRBV6-5, with 11 bases fitting TRBD2. Germline V CDR1 and CDR2: MNHEY, SVGAGI. Trimming cost V 8 bases and J 7 bases; bases outside gene matches: 10. This CDR3 comprises 14 residues. The CDR3 reads CASGLAGGPGEQYF. As DNA, the CDR3 is TGTGCCAGCGGATTAGCGGGAGGGCCGGGGGAGCAGTACTTC.

J is TRBJ1-1 and V is TRBV5-1; TRBD1 agrees at 7 bases. CDR1 and CDR2 (germline): SGHRS, YFSETQ. The CDR3 contains 16 residues. V lost 0 bases and J lost 4; bases outside the gene matches: 9. The CDR3 sequence: CASSLATGRSGTEAFF. The CDR3 DNA follows: TGCGCCAGCAGCTTGGCGACAGGGCGAAGTGGCACTGAAGCTTTCTTT. The variable domain in full, with the rest retrieved from reference TRBV5-1 and TRBJ1-1, is KAGVTQTPRYLIKTRGQQVTLSCSPISGHRSVSWYQQTPGQGLQFLFEYFSETQRNKGNFPGRFSGRQFSNSRSEMNVSTLELGDSALYLCASSLATGRSGTEAFFGQGTRLTVV.

V usage is TRBV12-3 or TRBV12-4 and J usage is TRBJ1-2; D remains unclear. This CDR3 spans 13 amino acids. Deletions cut 6 bases from V and 0 bases from J, with 8 bases between. CDR3 loop: CASSLQANYGYTF. The CDR3 DNA reads TGTGCCAGCAGCCTGCAGGCTAACTATGGCTACACCTTC.

The chain has TRBV5-4 and TRBJ2-1, with TRBD1 matching over 8 bases. J was trimmed by 3 bases and V by 0 bases; bases with no gene match: 2. The CDR3 is made up of 15 amino acids. Germline V gene sequence: CDR1 SGHNT, CDR2 YYREEE (reference sequence). The CDR3 DNA follows: TGTGCCAGCAGCTTGGGCGGGACAGGCTACAATGAGCAGTTCTTC. Residues: CASSLGGTGYNEQFF.

Details on this clone: Other DNA sequences from this sample encode an identical CDR3 as well. The V gene is TRBV28, the J gene TRBJ1-5; 7 nucleotides line up with TRBD1. CDR3 length equals 13 residues. V lost 6 bases to trimming and J lost 4 bases; unmatched junction nucleotides: 3. Germline lookup yields CDR1 MDHEN and CDR2 SYDVKM. Here the CDR3 DNA reads TGTGCCAGCAGCTGGGACAGTAATCAGCCCCAGCATTTT. Protein product: CASSWDSNQPQHF.

The chain joins TRBV7-9 to TRBJ2-2; D is unclear. CDR1 is SEHNR and CDR2 is FQNEAQ in the germline V gene (reference sequence). Trimming cost V 2 bases and J 3 bases, with 7 bases left between them. The CDR3 has 14 residues. The DNA of the CDR3 is TGTGCCAGCAGCTTATATCAGTACACCGGGGAGCTGTTTTTT. Translation: CASSLYQYTGELFF.

In its sample, this clone was seen once. The gene calls are TRBV5-1 and TRBJ1-1, with D possibly matching TRBD1 (6 bases). V lost 2 bases, J lost 0 bases, and 8 bases lay in between. CDR1 is SGHRS and CDR2 is YFSETQ in the germline V gene. CDR3 length equals 14 residues. CDR3 region: CASSFDRMNTEAFF. The CDR3 DNA follows: TGCGCCAGCAGCTTCGACAGGATGAACACTGAAGCTTTCTTT.

The chain recombines TRBV9 with TRBJ2-5; 9 bases fit TRBD1. V was clipped by 6 bases and J by 5 bases; unmatched bases: 11. The CDR3 totals 15 residues. The germline gives CDR1 SGDLS, CDR2 YYNGEE. The CDR3 region is CASTAGDRERETQYF. The CDR3 DNA sequence: TGTGCCAGCACCGCCGGGGACAGGGAAAGGGAGACCCAGTACTTC.

The chain links TRBV6-5 to TRBJ1-2; the D gene is possibly TRBD1 (5 bases). CDR3 size: 13 residues. The V gene lost 6 bases and the J gene lost 3 bases, with 11 bases spanning the gap. Germline CDR1 MNHEY, CDR2 SVGAGI. CDR3 protein: CASSQGSDYGYTF. In DNA form, the CDR3 reads TGTGCCAGCAGCCAGGGTTCTGACTATGGCTACACCTTC.

This chain joins TRBV28 and TRBJ2-7, with D possibly being TRBD2 (5 bases). The CDR3 is 16 residues long. V lost 4 bases, J lost 7 bases, and 23 bases lay in between. Germline V gives CDR1 MDHEN, CDR2 SYDVKM. The CDR3 protein is CASSSNRGSWLYEQYF. The CDR3 DNA reads TGTGCCAGCAGTTCCAATCGTGGGAGTTGGCTGTATGAGCAGTACTTC.

The rearrangement links TRBV4-1 to TRBJ1-4, with 8 nucleotides matching TRBD1. Germline loops: CDR1 MGHRA, CDR2 YSYEKL. CDR3 length: 15 amino acids. The ends lost 8 bases at V and 5 bases at J; junction bases unmatched: 10. CDR3 DNA: TGCGCCAGCTGGAACCACGGGACAGGAAATGAAAAACTGTTTTTT. Protein product: CASWNHGTGNEKLFF.

CDR3: CASSLSRLAKNIQYF. CDR3 sequence (DNA): TGCGCCAGCAGCCTAAGCAGGCTAGCCAAAAACATTCAGTACTTC. V gene TRBV4-1 combines with J gene TRBJ2-4; D remains ambiguous. Germline lookup yields CDR1 MGHRA and CDR2 YSYEKL. The CDR3 consists of 15 residues. V gave up 4 bases and J gave up 0 bases, with 10 bases separating them.

Here the CDR3 DNA reads TGTGCCAGCAGCGTAGGGGGGGAAGACACTGAAGCTTTCTTT. Its translation: CASSVGGEDTEAFF. The chain employs TRBV9 and TRBJ1-1; tentative D call: TRBD1 (5 bases). V lost 0 bases and J 3 bases, leaving 9 bases between the germline ends. The CDR3 contains 14 residues. Germline values: CDR1 SGDLS, CDR2 YYNGEE.

This sequence joins TRBV7-9 and TRBJ1-1; 12 nucleotides match TRBD1. With 5 bases clipped from V and 1 base from J, the junction kept 2 bases outside the gene matches. CDR1 is SEHNR, CDR2 FQNEAQ, per germline (reference sequence). The CDR3 sequence is 15 residues long. CDR3 protein: CASSAGQGANTEAFF. In nucleotides, the CDR3 is TGTGCCAGCAGCGCGGGACAGGGGGCGAACACTGAAGCTTTCTTT.

V and J are TRBV10-3 and TRBJ1-6; 7 bases map to TRBD1. Germline V CDR1 and CDR2: ENHRY, SYGVKD. V gave up 6 bases and J gave up 0 bases; unmatched junction bases: 5. The CDR3 is 16 residues long. Here the CDR3 DNA reads TGTGCCATCAGGGACAGGCCGAGCTCCTATAATTCACCCCTCCACTTT. This codes for CAIRDRPSSYNSPLHF.

The chain carries TRBV7-9 and TRBJ2-1; tentatively, D is TRBD1 (5 bases). V was clipped by 5 bases and J by 2 bases, with 16 bases between them. Germline assignment: CDR1 SEHNR and CDR2 FQNEAQ (reference sequence). The CDR3 is made up of 16 amino acids. CDR3 nucleotides: TGTGCCAGCAGCCCATTCTGGTTAGGGGCCTACAATGAGCAGTTCTTC. Protein: CASSPFWLGAYNEQFF.

The rearrangement links TRBV30 to TRBJ2-7; 12 positions agree with TRBD2. The germline gives CDR1 GTSNPN, CDR2 SVGIG (reference sequence). V was pared by 8 bases and J by 4 bases, with 6 bases of the junction left unmatched. The length of the CDR3 is 13 residues. DNA for the CDR3: TGTGCCGGGTCAGGACTAGCGGGATACGAGCAGTACTTC. Its translation: CAGSGLAGYEQYF.

The J gene is TRBJ2-1, the V gene TRBV5-8; D is unresolved. Germline CDR1 and CDR2: SGHTS and YDEGEE. With 0 bases removed from V and 2 bases from J, the gap between germline ends came to 12 bases. The CDR3 runs to 16 residues. CDR3 loop: CASSLAWRWTYNEQFF. The CDR3 DNA reads TGTGCCAGCAGCTTGGCGTGGCGGTGGACCTACAATGAGCAGTTCTTC.

This chain connects TRBV12-3 or TRBV12-4 to TRBJ2-1, with TRBD2 as a possible D gene (6 bases). Trimming took off 4 bases at V and 9 bases at J, with 13 bases between the two ends. This CDR3 has 13 amino acids. CDR3 sequence: CASSSTSSGEQFF. The CDR3 DNA reads TGTGCCAGCAGTTCGACTAGTTCGGGTGAGCAGTTCTTC.

The chain uses TRBV2 and TRBJ2-5; D not resolved. The V gene's germline CDR1 is SNHLY and CDR2 FYNNEI. Trimming took off 7 bases at V and 5 bases at J, with 14 bases between the two ends. CDR3 length: 13 residues. CDR3 sequence reads: CASTQQMIETQYF. The CDR3 DNA sequence: TGTGCCAGCACTCAACAGATGATTGAGACCCAGTACTTC.

The count of this clone is one. The chain employs TRBV2 and TRBJ2-1, with a possible D match to TRBD2 (5 bases). Germline CDR1 is SNHLY and CDR2 is FYNNEI. The CDR3 sequence is 14 residues long. V lost 6 bases and J lost 4, with 13 bases in between. CDR3 sequence: CASRGGLDYNEQFF. The CDR3 nucleotides read TGTGCCAGCAGGGGCGGGTTGGATTACAATGAGCAGTTCTTC.